The source of this TCR beta chain is a study of blood T cells in healthy people across ages. CDR1 MGHRA and CDR2 YSYEKL come from the germline V gene. V was clipped by 3 bases and J by 6 bases, with 18 bases between them. The CDR3 runs to 16 residues. Study findings and constraints: Unsorted PBMCs blocked a conclusive comparison of naive and antigen-experienced cells.

In regard to this clonotype: As yet, its antigen is unknown.

With a J-beta primer mix and a sample-barcoded 5' primer, a second PCR ran about 7 to 12 cycles. TCRdb re-analysed the 5' RACE reads in MiXCR, keeping a single row per CDR3 protein. Among about 780,000 distinct CDR3 sequences, roughly 24% were seen once, and the ten largest hold about 3%. No fewer than 5.5 micrograms of total RNA were isolated from every sample. The data also belong to a second study, concerning T cells of mothers and their children. That paper states: Mothers yielded over 8.5 million CDR3 reads, children several million each.

This TCR derives from a boy between 10 and 17 years old in good health. V usage is TRBV4-1 and J usage is TRBJ2-1, with TRBD1 as a possible D gene (6 bases). Material: blood. CDR3 region: CASSHPLGTLGNEQFF. The CDR3 nucleotides are TGCGCCAGCAGCCATCCTCTGGGGACACTGGGCAATGAGCAGTTCTTC.